These 27 T cell receptor beta chains came from one sample sequenced in a study of blood T cell repertoires in COVID-19. Assay used: immunoSEQ multiplex PCR; TCRdb lists only in-frame clones, some missing. Of roughly 68,000 clones listed, around 90% are singletons. What was sequenced was PBMCs or T cells enriched from blood (not recorded which). All receptors come from a woman aged 35 to 49 who had recovered from COVID-19.

This sequence joins TRBV5-4 and TRBJ2-1; TRBD1 matches 10 bases. Losses at the gene ends were 3 bases for V and 7 bases for J; bases not matched to a gene: 7. The germline V gene encodes CDR1 SGHNT and CDR2 YYREEE (reference sequence). The CDR3 covers 15 residues. Written as DNA, the CDR3 is TGTGCCAGCAGCTCCCGACAGGGGGCGGTGAATGAGCAGTTCTTC. Its protein product is CASSSRQGAVNEQFF.

The chain has TRBV6-4 and TRBJ2-7; 9 nucleotides match TRBD2. V lost 4 bases, J lost 0 bases, and 1 base stayed unmatched. The CDR3 contains 14 residues. Germline CDR1 reads MRHNA; CDR2 reads SNTAGT. This chain's CDR3 is CASSVLAGSYEQYF. The DNA for the CDR3 is TGTGCCAGCAGTGTACTAGCGGGCTCCTACGAGCAGTACTTC.

The chain couples TRBV18 to TRBJ1-2; no definite D call. Trimming removed 3 bases at V and 10 bases at J, with 9 bases between. Germline CDR1 is KGHSH and CDR2 is LQKENI. This CDR3 comprises 11 residues. The CDR3 DNA reads as TGTGCCAGCTCACCCGAGTCCGTCTACACCTTC. This sequence encodes CASSPESVYTF.

V is TRBV18 and J is TRBJ2-5; 9 bases line up with TRBD1. The CDR3 has 14 amino acids. Germline V gene sequence: CDR1 KGHSH, CDR2 LQKENI. J gave up 2 bases and V 2 bases, and 0 bases lay outside the gene matches. CDR3 bases: TGTGCCAGCTCACCAGGGACAGGGCAAGAGACCCAGTACTTC. Its protein is CASSPGTGQETQYF.

The chain has TRBV10-3 and TRBJ2-3, with 8 bases identical to TRBD2. This CDR3 comprises 14 residues. V was clipped by 8 bases and J by 0 bases; unmatched bases: 4. In germline, CDR1 is ENHRY, CDR2 SYGVKD. The CDR3 region is CAIFSGVSTDTQYF. The CDR3 nucleotides are TGTGCCATCTTTAGCGGGGTAAGCACAGATACGCAGTATTTT.

This chain uses TRBV2 with TRBJ2-1, with D perhaps TRBD1 (5 bases). Trimming took off 4 bases at V and 1 base at J, with 14 bases between the two ends. CDR1 is SNHLY, CDR2 FYNNEI, per germline. This CDR3 contains 16 residues. The CDR3 spells CASSGGLPDSYNEQFF. The CDR3 bases are TGTGCCAGCAGTGGGGGCTTGCCCGATTCCTACAATGAGCAGTTCTTC.

The chain combines TRBV13 with TRBJ1-5, with 12 positions matching TRBD1. Per the germline V gene, CDR1 is PRHDT and CDR2 is FYEKMQ (reference sequence). The CDR3 covers 17 residues. V trimming: 2 bases; J trimming: 6 bases; junction bases outside the gene matches: 8. In DNA form, the CDR3 reads TGTGCCAGCAGCTTAACTAGGGACAGGGGGCGAGGTCAGCCCCAGCATTTT. Its protein is CASSLTRDRGRGQPQHF.

CDR3 nucleotides: TGTGCCGGCACCCAAGGAGGGACAGGGAAGGCCGCTGAAGCTTTCTTT. Translating gives CAGTQGGTGKAAEAFF. V gene TRBV28 combines with J gene TRBJ1-1, with TRBD1 matching over 9 bases. Losses at the gene ends were 11 bases for V and 6 bases for J; bases not matched to a gene: 19. This CDR3 has 16 residues. In germline, CDR1 is MDHEN, CDR2 SYDVKM.

V and J are TRBV5-4 and TRBJ1-2; D gene uncertain. Germline CDR1 is SGHNT and CDR2 is YYREEE (reference sequence). The CDR3 covers 15 residues. V lost 1 base, J lost 0 bases, and 10 bases lay in between. This chain's CDR3 is CASSLIGVANYGYTF. The CDR3 DNA sequence: TGTGCCAGCAGCTTGATCGGGGTTGCTAACTATGGCTACACCTTC. Complete variable domain (other parts from reference TRBV5-4 and TRBJ1-2): ETGVTQSPTHLIKTRGQQVTLRCSSQSGHNTVSWYQQALGQGPQFIFQYYREEENGRGNFPPRFSGLQFPNYSSELNVNALELDDSALYLCASSLIGVANYGYTFGSGTRLTVV.

This clone appeared once. The chain uses TRBV13 and TRBJ2-5; TRBD2 is a possible D gene (7 bases). CDR3 length: 16 amino acids. Germline loops: CDR1 PRHDT, CDR2 FYEKMQ (reference sequence). The ends were cut back, 2 bases at V and 1 base at J, with 14 bases in the middle. The CDR3 DNA reads TGTGCCAGCAGCTTATCTGGCGGGGGCATCCAAGAGACCCAGTACTTC. Amino acids: CASSLSGGGIQETQYF.

V and J are TRBV12-5 and TRBJ2-3, with D possibly TRBD1 on 5 matching bases. Trimming pared 4 bases from V and 4 bases from J, leaving 12 bases between. The CDR3 has 14 amino acids. Germline assignment: CDR1 LGHNT and CDR2 FRNRAP. The CDR3 coding sequence is TGTGCTAGTGGTTCCCAGGGTTTTTCAGATACGCAGTATTTT. Translated: CASGSQGFSDTQYF.

The rearrangement links TRBV11-1 to TRBJ1-1; D not certain. The CDR3 contains 14 residues. The germline V gene encodes CDR1 SGHAT and CDR2 FQDESV (reference sequence). Between the trimmed V and J ends, which lost 5 bases and 2 bases, there was a span of 12 bases. CDR3 coding DNA: TGTGCCAGCAGCCTCGGAGGAGTCAACACTGAAGCTTTCTTT. It translates to CASSLGGVNTEAFF.

The chain recombines TRBV2 with TRBJ2-1, with 9 bases aligning to TRBD1. CDR1 and CDR2 (germline): SNHLY, FYNNEI. This CDR3 contains 16 residues. The V and J ends lost 6 bases and 7 bases, in that order; junction bases with no gene match: 13. The CDR3 here is CASRVTGGQGGNEQFF. The CDR3 region has the DNA TGTGCCAGCAGGGTGACCGGGGGACAGGGTGGAAATGAGCAGTTCTTC.

The V call is TRBV5-4, the J call TRBJ2-1; 8 bases are a match to TRBD2. Germline CDR1 SGHNT, CDR2 YYREEE (reference sequence). The CDR3 sequence is 17 residues long. V trimming: 0 bases; J trimming: 5 bases; junction bases outside the gene matches: 10. CDR3 amino acids: CASSLASRGGPDNEQFF. CDR3 coding DNA: TGTGCCAGCAGCTTGGCATCTCGGGGGGGGCCGGACAATGAGCAGTTCTTC.

V gene TRBV4-1 combines with J gene TRBJ2-5, with TRBD2 identical over 7 bases. The CDR3 length is 19 residues. Germline-derived CDR1 and CDR2 are MGHRA and YSYEKL. V trimming: 0 bases; J trimming: 0 bases; junction bases outside the gene matches: 13. In DNA form, the CDR3 reads TGCGCCAGCAGCCAAGATCAAGGCAGCGGGGTCCTTTACCAAGAGACCCAGTACTTC. Protein: CASSQDQGSGVLYQETQYF.

A word on this clone: Other nucleotide sequences in the sample specify the same CDR3. The J gene is TRBJ1-1, the V gene TRBV19; D not resolved. V lost 3 bases and J 1 base, leaving 6 bases between the germline ends. Germline assignment: CDR1 LNHDA and CDR2 SQIVND (reference sequence). The CDR3 spans 13 residues. The CDR3, as DNA: TGTGCCAGTAGTATTTCGGGGAACACTGAAGCTTTCTTT. It codes for CASSISGNTEAFF. The variable domain in full, with the rest retrieved from reference TRBV19 and TRBJ1-1, is DGGITQSPKYLFRKEGQNVTLSCEQNLNHDAMYWYRQDPGQGLRLIYYSQIVNDFQKGDIAEGYSVSREKKESFPLTVTSAQKNPTAFYLCASSISGNTEAFFGQGTRLTVV.

The chain recombines TRBV7-8 with TRBJ1-6, with 9 bases fitting TRBD1. Losses at the gene ends were 3 bases for V and 11 bases for J; bases not matched to a gene: 11. The CDR3 covers 16 residues. Germline CDR1 SGHVS, CDR2 FQNEAQ. The CDR3 DNA reads as TGTGCCAGCAGCTTGAACGCGGGACAGGGTATAGCACCCCTCCACTTT. Its translation: CASSLNAGQGIAPLHF.

V and J are TRBV6-5 and TRBJ2-7; TRBD2 might be the D (6 bases). Trimming removed 2 bases at V and 3 bases at J, with 14 bases between. The V gene's germline CDR1 is MNHEY and CDR2 SVGAGI. The CDR3 contains 15 residues. The CDR3 bases are TGTGCCAGCAGTTACGGCGGAGGGGCAGACTACGAGCAGTACTTC. The encoded protein is CASSYGGGADYEQYF.

The chain has TRBV7-6 and TRBJ1-2; D might be TRBD1 (5 bases). From germline, CDR1 is SGHVS and CDR2 FNYEAQ. There are 15 residues in the CDR3. Trimming stripped 3 bases from V and 6 bases from J, with 17 bases between. CDR3 nucleotide sequence: TGTGCCAGCAGCTTGGTAGTGGGGGGTAGTGATGGCTACACCTTC. Protein sequence: CASSLVVGGSDGYTF.

The table lists this clone with a count of one. For the CDR3, the DNA is TGTGCCAGCAGCTTGGGACTAGCGGGGACGAACACCGGGGAGCTGTTTTTT. Its protein product is CASSLGLAGTNTGELFF. The chain couples TRBV5-4 to TRBJ2-2; 11 positions match TRBD2. The ends lost 0 bases at V and 0 bases at J; junction bases unmatched: 1. The CDR3 runs 17 residues. The V gene's germline CDR1 is SGHNT and CDR2 YYREEE (reference sequence).

This rearrangement joins TRBV19 to TRBJ1-1; the match to TRBD1 covers 8 bases. Looked up from germline, CDR1 is LNHDA and CDR2 is SQIVND (reference sequence). The CDR3 is made up of 13 amino acids. V shed 6 bases and J 2 bases; nucleotides not matched to a gene: 2. CDR3 sequence: CASRQGANTEAFF. The CDR3 bases are TGTGCCAGTAGGCAGGGGGCTAACACTGAAGCTTTCTTT.

Note on this clone: This sample also contains other DNA sequences that code for the same CDR3. This sequence joins TRBV5-1 and TRBJ1-2, with TRBD1 identical over 7 bases. Germline CDR1 is SGHRS and CDR2 is YFSETQ. This CDR3 has 14 amino acids. J lost 3 bases, V lost 0 bases, and 2 bases had no gene match. The CDR3 region is CASSLGQGDYGYTF. The CDR3, as DNA: TGCGCCAGCAGCTTGGGACAGGGTGACTATGGCTACACCTTC.

The chain carries TRBV6-1 and TRBJ2-3, with 9 positions matching TRBD2. The trim removed 1 base at V and 6 bases at J, leaving 2 bases unmatched. CDR3 size: 14 residues. Germline V lookup: CDR1 MNHNS, CDR2 SASEGT. CDR3 sequence (DNA): TGTGCCAGCAGTGAAGGACTAGCGGTCGATACGCAGTATTTT. Its translation is CASSEGLAVDTQYF.

This clone was observed once. This chain links TRBV18 with TRBJ2-2; 8 positions match TRBD1. This CDR3 region has 15 residues. The germline V gene encodes CDR1 KGHSH and CDR2 LQKENI. V shed 4 bases and J 2 bases; nucleotides not matched to a gene: 3. The chain's CDR3 is CASSRQGSNTGELFF. In DNA form, the CDR3 reads TGTGCCAGCTCACGACAGGGGTCCAACACCGGGGAGCTGTTTTTT.

The chain joins TRBV6-1 to TRBJ1-3; D uncertain. The CDR3 totals 15 residues. With 0 bases removed from V and 2 bases from J, the gap between germline ends came to 8 bases. The V gene's germline CDR1 is MNHNS and CDR2 SASEGT. The CDR3 DNA sequence: TGTGCCAGCAGTGAAGCGCCAGGCCCTGGAAACACCATATATTTT. This sequence encodes CASSEAPGPGNTIYF.

V usage is TRBV6-6 and J usage is TRBJ1-1, with 7 positions matching TRBD1. This CDR3 is 16 amino acids long. Germline V gene sequence: CDR1 MNHNY, CDR2 SVGAGI (reference sequence). J gave up 6 bases and V 5 bases, and 15 bases lay outside the gene matches. CDR3 sequence reads: CASSRPKTGRVAEAFF. The CDR3 DNA reads TGTGCCAGCAGTCGACCAAAGACAGGGCGAGTCGCTGAAGCTTTCTTT.

This chain uses TRBV7-2 with TRBJ2-2; 7 positions match TRBD2. With 3 bases clipped from V and 2 bases from J, the junction kept 3 bases outside the gene matches. Germline V lookup: CDR1 SGHTA, CDR2 FQGNSA. The CDR3 runs 15 residues. In DNA form, the CDR3 reads TGTGCCAGCAGCTTCAGACTAGCCAACACCGGGGAGCTGTTTTTT. Its protein is CASSFRLANTGELFF.